Described below is a single TCR beta chain sequence and its context. This specimen comes from a study of T cell changes during pregnancy in multiple sclerosis. The method was immunoSEQ multiplex PCR; TCRdb's version includes in-frame clones alone and lacks a portion of them. The repertoire holds some 31,000 clones, with under 95% as singletons. Germline V gene data show CDR1 as KGHSH and CDR2 as LQKENI. The length of the CDR3 is 16 residues. The germline V and J ends were trimmed by 4 bases and 1 base, with 16 bases remaining between them. The receptor was isolated from a female donor in good health, enrolled as a control in a pregnancy study. The chain is built from TRBV18 and TRBJ1-1; D unclear. The source was CD4+ T cells from peripheral blood mononuclear cells, collected in the second trimester of pregnancy. This CDR3 is CASSRISEAANTEAFF. DNA of the CDR3: TGTGCCAGCTCACGGATCTCCGAGGCCGCGAACACTGAAGCTTTCTTT.